This entry lists 28 T cell receptor beta chains sequenced from one sample in a study of tumour-infiltrating T cells in Burkitt lymphoma. The repertoire was sequenced with immunoSEQ multiplex PCR; TCRdb's copy has only in-frame clones and lacks some. The sample yields approximately 46,000 clones, 31% seen once. The sequencing sample was made of tumor tissue. All receptors derive from a human donor with Burkitt lymphoma.

The chain combines TRBV19 with TRBJ2-5, with 8 bases lining up with TRBD2. This CDR3 is built from 14 residues. From germline, CDR1 is LNHDA and CDR2 SQIVND (reference sequence). The V and J ends lost 3 bases and 5 bases, in that order; junction bases with no gene match: 5. The CDR3: CASSMGLGSETQYF. The CDR3 nucleotides read TGTGCCAGTAGTATGGGACTAGGTAGTGAGACCCAGTACTTC.

In this sample, this clone turned up a few times. The sample holds other DNA sequences that translate to the same CDR3. The chain combines TRBV4-1 with TRBJ2-3, with 10 bases identical to TRBD2. CDR3 length: 15 residues. Germline V gene sequence: CDR1 MGHRA, CDR2 YSYEKL. V lost 4 bases to trimming and J lost 4 bases; unmatched junction nucleotides: 5. In DNA, the CDR3 is TGCGCCAGCAGCCCCAGCGGGGGGGGCGCAGATACGCAGTATTTT. It specifies CASSPSGGGADTQYF.

The chain combines TRBV2 with TRBJ1-1, with D unclear. Germline V lookup: CDR1 SNHLY, CDR2 FYNNEI. CDR3 length equals 12 residues. The germline V and J ends were trimmed by 3 bases and 8 bases, with 10 bases remaining between them. Here the CDR3 reads CASSDSAREAFF. DNA of the CDR3: TGTGCCAGCAGTGATAGCGCGAGAGAAGCTTTCTTT.

The CDR3 loop is CASGRTGGNIQYF. In DNA, the CDR3 is TGTGCCAGCGGCCGGACAGGGGGGAACATTCAGTACTTC. The chain joins TRBV7-9 to TRBJ2-4, with 10 bases lining up with TRBD1. The CDR3 is 13 amino acids. Trimming at V came to 8 bases and at J to 7 bases, leaving 5 bases not matched to a gene. Looked up from germline, CDR1 is SEHNR and CDR2 is FQNEAQ (reference sequence).

This clone was observed a few times. The rearrangement joins TRBV4-3 to TRBJ2-1; D call uncertain. CDR3 length equals 13 residues. CDR1 is LGHNA and CDR2 is YSLEER in the germline V gene. Trimming shortened V by 4 bases and J by 6 bases, and 10 bases separated the two germline ends. This chain's CDR3 is CASSLRGGNEQFF. DNA of the CDR3: TGCGCCAGCAGCCTAAGAGGTGGCAATGAGCAGTTCTTC.

The chain employs TRBV19 and TRBJ2-3; 10 bases line up with TRBD2. J lost 5 bases, V lost 1 base, and 3 bases had no gene match. The CDR3 has 15 amino acids. Germline V gene sequence: CDR1 LNHDA, CDR2 SQIVND (reference sequence). The CDR3 here is CASSIVLAGEDTQYF. CDR3 DNA: TGTGCCAGTAGTATAGTTCTAGCGGGGGAAGATACGCAGTATTTT.

This clone was counted a few times. This chain connects TRBV30 to TRBJ1-5, with D hard to call. V dropped 0 bases and J dropped 3 bases, with 9 bases sitting between them. Germline lookup yields CDR1 GTSNPN and CDR2 SVGIG (reference sequence). This CDR3 has 14 amino acids. CDR3 sequence reads: CAWSVARLNQPQHF. The DNA of the CDR3 is TGTGCCTGGAGTGTAGCACGCCTCAATCAGCCCCAGCATTTT.

The chain employs TRBV2 and TRBJ2-7; the D is unclear. V shed 7 bases and J shed 2 bases, with 9 bases lying between them. CDR1 and CDR2 (germline): SNHLY, FYNNEI. The CDR3 extends over 12 amino acids. CDR3 nucleotide sequence: TGTGCCAGCAACTCTCCTACCTACGAGCAGTACTTC. Protein sequence: CASNSPTYEQYF.

As concerns this clone: Relative to the germline gene, one junction end is altered; a read error may explain this. The chain combines TRBV13 with TRBJ2-3; no definite D call. The CDR3 has 12 residues. The germline gives CDR1 PRHDT, CDR2 FYEKMQ (reference sequence). CDR3 DNA sequence: TGTGCCAGCAGCTTAGGTCCAGACACGCAGTATTTT. This codes for CASSLGPDTQYF.

This clone has a handful of counts. The chain joins TRBV27 to TRBJ2-2; 7 positions agree with TRBD1. Germline loops: CDR1 MNHEY, CDR2 SMNVEV (reference sequence). V was clipped by 8 bases and J by 4 bases; unmatched bases: 10. There are 15 residues in the CDR3. CDR3: CASASGTAITGELFF. CDR3 bases: TGTGCCAGCGCGTCCGGGACAGCGATCACCGGGGAGCTGTTTTTT.

This clone has just a few counts. The chain has TRBV6-6 and TRBJ1-2, with a weak D call TRBD1 (5 bases). CDR3 length: 15 residues. Germline CDR1 MNHNY, CDR2 SVGAGI (reference sequence). V dropped 10 bases and J dropped 4 bases, with 22 bases sitting between them. In nucleotides, the CDR3 is TGTGCCACCCTTTACCGGGACCCGGGCCTCTATGGCTACACCTTC. Its protein is CATLYRDPGLYGYTF.

This clone was found a few times. This chain connects TRBV19 to TRBJ2-3; D perhaps matches TRBD1 (6 bases). The V end was cut by 1 base, the J end by 12 bases, with 17 bases between. The CDR3 covers 14 residues. Germline-derived CDR1 and CDR2 are LNHDA and SQIVND (reference sequence). CDR3 nucleotide sequence: TGTGCCAGTAGTATAGGCCCCCTCTCAGGGGCTCAGTATTTT. Its protein product is CASSIGPLSGAQYF.

This clone was found a few times. The J gene is TRBJ1-1, the V gene TRBV19; TRBD1 matches at 7 bases. This CDR3 is built from 13 residues. Losses at the gene ends were 3 bases for V and 3 bases for J; bases not matched to a gene: 1. Germline assignment: CDR1 LNHDA and CDR2 SQIVND (reference sequence). CDR3 region: CASSIDRDTEAFF. In DNA form, the CDR3 reads TGTGCCAGTAGTATTGACAGGGACACTGAAGCTTTCTTT.

The gene calls are TRBV4-3 and TRBJ1-6; 9 positions agree with TRBD1. This CDR3 region has 14 residues. V shed 4 bases, J shed 8 bases, and the junction held 3 bases outside the gene matches. The germline V gene encodes CDR1 LGHNA and CDR2 YSLEER. The CDR3 DNA follows: TGCGCCAGCAGCCCCCGGGACAGGGATTCACCCCTCCACTTT. This translates into CASSPRDRDSPLHF.

This clone was seen more than once but under ten times. V usage is TRBV19 and J usage is TRBJ1-5; D not resolved. Germline lookup yields CDR1 LNHDA and CDR2 SQIVND (reference sequence). V gave up 2 bases and J gave up 3 bases, with 8 bases separating them. The CDR3 totals 14 residues. The CDR3 DNA reads TGTGCCAGTAGTATACAAGGGTACAATCAGCCCCAGCATTTT. Its translation: CASSIQGYNQPQHF. The full variable domain, in which reference TRBV19 and TRBJ1-5 provide the parts outside the CDR3, is DGGITQSPKYLFRKEGQNVTLSCEQNLNHDAMYWYRQDPGQGLRLIYYSQIVNDFQKGDIAEGYSVSREKKESFPLTVTSAQKNPTAFYLCASSIQGYNQPQHFGDGTRLSIL.

The DNA of the CDR3 is TGTGCCATCAGTGAGCAGGGGGCGGCCAAAAACATTCAGTACTTC. Its protein product is CAISEQGAAKNIQYF. The chain joins TRBV10-3 to TRBJ2-4; 8 bases line up with TRBD1. This CDR3 contains 15 residues. Germline CDR1 and CDR2: ENHRY and SYGVKD. Trimming cost V 2 bases and J 1 base; bases outside gene matches: 1.

This clone was detected a few times. The V and J genes are TRBV4-2 and TRBJ2-3; possibly TRBD1 for D (6 bases). CDR3 length: 15 amino acids. Germline V gene lookup returns CDR1 LGHNA and CDR2 YNFKEQ. V lost 1 base, J lost 6 bases, and 14 bases lay in between. The CDR3 spells CASSQGTGYEDTQYF. Written as DNA, the CDR3 is TGTGCCAGCAGCCAAGGTACAGGGTACGAGGATACGCAGTATTTT.

A few counts support this clone. The chain uses TRBV2 and TRBJ2-7; D remains ambiguous. Trimming left V 7 bases short and J 2 bases short, with 12 bases between. Per the germline V gene, CDR1 is SNHLY and CDR2 is FYNNEI. The CDR3 is made up of 13 amino acids. CDR3 DNA: TGTGCCAGCACTTTTCTAGGAACCTACGAGCAGTACTTC. Translated: CASTFLGTYEQYF.

DNA for the CDR3: TGTGCCAGCACCCTGGACCCTAACTATGGCTACACCTTC. Its translation: CASTLDPNYGYTF. V and J are TRBV6-6 and TRBJ1-2; D not certain. Germline CDR1 is MNHNY and CDR2 is SVGAGI (reference sequence). This CDR3 region has 13 residues. V lost 7 bases and J 0 bases, leaving 9 bases between the germline ends.

This chain connects TRBV14 to TRBJ1-6, with D hard to call. Germline CDR1 is SGHDN and CDR2 is FVKESK. V was clipped by 0 bases and J by 3 bases, with 12 bases between them. The CDR3 sequence is 17 residues long. For the CDR3, the DNA is TGTGCCAGCAGCCAAGATCGGGCAGAACTCTATAATTCACCCCTCCACTTT. This encodes CASSQDRAELYNSPLHF.

The chain has TRBV5-4 and TRBJ1-6; D not certain. Germline V gene data show CDR1 as SGHNT and CDR2 as YYREEE (reference sequence). The CDR3 has 13 residues. The germline V and J ends were trimmed by 2 bases and 11 bases, with 11 bases remaining between them. CDR3: CASSFFGGAPLHF. CDR3 bases: TGTGCCAGCAGCTTTTTCGGAGGAGCACCCCTCCACTTT.

This clone turned up a few times. The CDR3 protein is CASSTPHGTLNTGELFF. CDR3 DNA sequence: TGTGCCAGCAGCACCCCACACGGGACCCTGAACACCGGGGAGCTGTTTTTT. The chain uses TRBV7-2 and TRBJ2-2, with D perhaps assigned TRBD1 or TRBD2 (5 bases each). The CDR3 consists of 17 residues. Germline CDR1 reads SGHTA; CDR2 reads FQGNSA. V was cut by 5 bases and J by 1 base, with 17 bases left in between.

In DNA, the CDR3 is TGTGCCAGCAGCTACACCGGGACAGGAAGCTACGAGCAGTACTTC. Translation: CASSYTGTGSYEQYF. This chain joins TRBV7-2 and TRBJ2-7; 8 positions agree with TRBD1. With V trimmed by 4 bases and J by 3 bases, 8 bases remained unmatched. Germline-derived CDR1 and CDR2 are SGHTA and FQGNSA. The CDR3 is 15 residues long.

V is TRBV11-3 and J is TRBJ1-3; 7 bases line up with TRBD1. V was clipped by 2 bases and J by 3 bases; unmatched bases: 4. Germline V gene sequence: CDR1 SGHNT, CDR2 YENEEA. The CDR3 totals 15 residues. In DNA, the CDR3 is TGTGCCAGCAGCTTAAAGGGGGCCAGTGGAAACACCATATATTTT. It specifies CASSLKGASGNTIYF.

This clone was recorded a few times. Other nucleotide sequences from this sample produce the same CDR3. V usage is TRBV30 and J usage is TRBJ2-5, with D uncertain. V was clipped by 0 bases and J by 5 bases, with 4 bases between them. Germline values: CDR1 GTSNPN, CDR2 SVGIG (reference sequence). The CDR3 extends over 11 amino acids. The CDR3, as DNA: TGTGCCTGGAGTGTAGGGGAGACCCAGTACTTC. It codes for CAWSVGETQYF.

A word on this clone: This same CDR3 is encoded by further DNA sequences in the sample. The J gene is TRBJ1-1, the V gene TRBV7-9; D uncertain. This CDR3 region has 13 residues. Germline-derived CDR1 and CDR2 are SEHNR and FQNEAQ (reference sequence). V was pared by 2 bases and J by 0 bases, with 4 bases between. The CDR3 reads CASSLSVNTEAFF. CDR3 bases: TGTGCCAGCAGCTTATCAGTGAACACTGAAGCTTTCTTT. The entire variable domain, with the rest obtained from reference TRBV7-9 and TRBJ1-1, is as follows: DTGVSQNPRHKITKRGQNVTFRCDPISEHNRLYWYRQTLGQGPEFLTYFQNEAQLEKSRLLSDRFSAERPKGSFSTLEIQRTEQGDSAMYLCASSLSVNTEAFFGQGTRLTVV.

This chain connects TRBV18 to TRBJ2-1, with 12 bases lining up with TRBD2. The CDR3 loop spans 16 amino acids. The germline V gene encodes CDR1 KGHSH and CDR2 LQKENI. J gave up 7 bases and V 3 bases, and 7 bases lay outside the gene matches. The CDR3 here is CASSPPSGGAGNEQFF. The CDR3, as DNA: TGTGCCAGCTCACCCCCTAGCGGGGGGGCGGGGAATGAGCAGTTCTTC. The full variable domain, rest sourced from reference TRBV18 and TRBJ2-1, is NAGVMQNPRHLVRRRGQEARLRCSPMKGHSHVYWYRQLPEEGLKFMVYLQKENIIDESGMPKERFSAEFPKEGPSILRIQQVVRGDSAAYFCASSPPSGGAGNEQFFGPGTRLTVL.

This clone was seen more than once but under ten times. The V call is TRBV5-6, the J call TRBJ1-2; a possible D gene is TRBD1 (5 bases). The CDR3 is 13 amino acids. V was shortened by 0 bases and J by 8 bases, with 11 bases between the two germline ends. Germline V gene sequence: CDR1 SGHDT, CDR2 YYEEEE. The CDR3 region is CASSLAGTRGYTF. CDR3 DNA sequence: TGTGCCAGCAGCTTGGCCGGGACCCGAGGCTACACCTTC.